These T cell receptor beta chains were read from a single sample in a study of blood T cell repertoires in COVID-19. Profiling relied on immunoSEQ multiplex PCR, and the TCRdb table lists in-frame clones only, not all of them. The data contain 90,000 to 130,000 clones, 70% to 80% of them singletons. Material for sequencing was peripheral blood. The source is a woman aged 55-69 years with acute or convalescent COVID-19. The CDR3 runs from the conserved cysteine through the conserved F or W. The order of the fields is J gene, V gene, D gene, CDR3 length, clone size, CDR3 DNA, CDR3 protein. D genes are given only for firm matches. Clone size is not always given. Where it is, it says once, few, many or a class for expanded clones.

>TRBJ2-2|TRBV15|NA|16|few
TGTGCCACCAGCAGAATTGAACACGGGGACACCGGGGAGCTGTTTTTT
CATSRIEHGDTGELFF
>TRBJ1-1|TRBV10-1|NA|13|NA
TGCGCCAGCAGTGTGTCCGTGAACACTGAAGCTTTCTTT
CASSVSVNTEAFF
>TRBJ2-1|TRBV19|TRBD2|15|NA
TGTGCCAGTAGCCATACTAGCGGGGGCCCCAATGAGCAGTTCTTC
CASSHTSGGPNEQFF
>TRBJ1-2|TRBV4-2|TRBD1|16|few
TGTGCCAGCAGCCCATATACAGGGGCGGGCTACTATGGCTACACCTTC
CASSPYTGAGYYGYTF
>TRBJ2-3|TRBV6-5|NA|14|NA
TGTGCCAGCAGGGACTTAGGAGGCACAGATACGCAGTATTTT
CASRDLGGTDTQYF
>TRBJ1-2|TRBV6-2/TRBV6-3|TRBD1|16|NA
TGTGCCAGCAGTTACTTGGGGACAGGGGGCAACTATGGCTACACCTTC
CASSYLGTGGNYGYTF
>TRBJ2-2|TRBV5-1|NA|15|few
TGCGCCAGCAGCTTTAATACAGCGGCCACCGGGGAGCTGTTTTTT
CASSFNTAATGELFF
>TRBJ2-7|TRBV6-5|NA|15|NA
TGTGCCAGCAGTACGATGGCGGACACACTCTACGAGCAGTACTTC
CASSTMADTLYEQYF
>TRBJ2-3|TRBV14|NA|16|once
TGTGCCAGCAGCCATCAAGCGGGCCGAGCGACAGATACGCAGTATTTT
CASSHQAGRATDTQYF
>TRBJ2-7|TRBV19|TRBD1|12|many
TGTGCCAGTAGTGACAGGGAGCTCGAGCAGTACTTC
CASSDRELEQYF
>TRBJ1-3|TRBV6-2/TRBV6-3|NA|14|NA
TGTGCCAGCAGTTACGGAGGAACTGGAAACACCATATATTTT
CASSYGGTGNTIYF
>TRBJ1-5|TRBV15|NA|13|NA
TGTGCCACCAGCAGACAGGGAAATCAGCCCCAGCATTTT
CATSRQGNQPQHF
>TRBJ2-3|TRBV7-9|NA|15|NA
TGTGCCAGCAGCACCGTCCCCCGGGGAGCAGATACGCAGTATTTT
CASSTVPRGADTQYF
>TRBJ2-2|TRBV24-1|TRBD2|14|NA
TGTGCCACCTCTGGCGGGGGGTCCACCGGGGAGCTGTTTTTT
CATSGGGSTGELFF
>TRBJ1-5|TRBV19|NA|12|NA
TGTGCCAGTAATGCGGGGAGTTTGGCCCAGCATTTT
CASNAGSLAQHF
>TRBJ1-1|TRBV19|TRBD1|14|NA
TGTGCCAGTGGGGACAGGGCTCGAGACACTGAAGCTTTCTTT
CASGDRARDTEAFF
>TRBJ1-5|TRBV6-5|NA|15|NA
TGTGCCAGCAAAGGGGACGGGGGAAGCAATCAGCCCCAGCATTTT
CASKGDGGSNQPQHF
>TRBJ2-5|TRBV7-6|TRBD1|17|few
TGTGCCAGCAGCTTAGCTAGGACAGGGGATCGACGAGAGACCCAGTACTTC
CASSLARTGDRRETQYF
>TRBJ1-2|TRBV15|NA|14|NA
TGTGCCACCAGCAGAGATTTTAGGGGAGGGGGCTACACCTTC
CATSRDFRGGGYTF
>TRBJ2-6|TRBV14|TRBD1|15|NA
TGTGCCAGCAGCCTGACAGGGACGGGGGCCAACGTCCTGACTTTC
CASSLTGTGANVLTF
>TRBJ2-5|TRBV3-1/TRBV3-2|NA|15|NA
TGTGCCAGCAGCCAAGATTTTAGGGGAACTGAGACCCAGTACTTC
CASSQDFRGTETQYF
>TRBJ1-6|TRBV6-5|NA|13|few
TGTGCCACGAAAGACAGGAGTAATTCACCCCTCCACTTT
CATKDRSNSPLHF
>TRBJ2-1|TRBV7-9|NA|17|NA
TGTGCCAGCAGCCCTATTAGCGGCCGGGGCTCCTACAATGAGCAGTTCTTC
CASSPISGRGSYNEQFF
>TRBJ1-1|TRBV4-1|NA|15|NA
TGCGCCAGCAGCCAAGAACGGGGGGCCGGGGGTGAAGCTTTCTTT
CASSQERGAGGEAFF
>TRBJ1-6|TRBV18|TRBD1|17|once
TGTGCCAGCTCACCAGTGGGGAACAGGGGCCAAGATTCACCCCTCCACTTT
CASSPVGNRGQDSPLHF